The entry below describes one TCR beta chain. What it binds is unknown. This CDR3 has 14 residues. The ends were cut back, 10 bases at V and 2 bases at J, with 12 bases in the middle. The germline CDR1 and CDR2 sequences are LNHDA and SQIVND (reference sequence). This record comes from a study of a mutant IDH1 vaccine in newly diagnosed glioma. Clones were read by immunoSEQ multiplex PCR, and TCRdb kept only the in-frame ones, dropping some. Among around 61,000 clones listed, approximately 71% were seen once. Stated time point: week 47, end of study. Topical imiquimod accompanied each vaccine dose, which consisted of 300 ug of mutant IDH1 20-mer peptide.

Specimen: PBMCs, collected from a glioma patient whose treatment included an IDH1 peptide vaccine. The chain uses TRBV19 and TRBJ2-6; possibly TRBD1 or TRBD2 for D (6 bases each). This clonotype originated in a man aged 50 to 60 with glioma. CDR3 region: CATSRGAGANVLTF. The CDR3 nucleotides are TGTGCCACCTCAAGGGGGGCTGGGGCCAACGTCCTGACTTTC.